This TCR beta chain originates from a study of vaccination and CD4 T cells after COVID-19. Study overall: Median draw time for post-COVID samples was roughly 96 days post-diagnosis (range 35 to 161).

The Oncomine TCR Beta short-read assay was applied to DNA of cultured CD4+ T cells. TCRdb ran MiXCR on the PCR reads and lists one entry per CDR3 protein. This table holds about 15,000 distinct CDR3 sequences, approximately 48% found once. Treatment in this sample: approximately 9-day PBMC culture with coronavirus spike peptide pools or control peptides (ViraFEST assay). The CDR3 consists of 15 residues. V lost 3 bases, J lost 2 bases, and 13 bases lay in between. This clonotype showed up just a few times. The antigen is not known. Specimen: CD4+ T cells from blood, cultured in vitro, collected before SARS-CoV-2 vaccination. This receptor was taken from a human donor who had recovered from COVID-19. The chain is built from TRBV12-3 or TRBV12-4 and TRBJ1-1, with D tentatively TRBD1 (5 bases). The CDR3 sequence: CASSFQAGSNTEAFF. CDR3 sequence (DNA): TGTGCCAGCAGTTTCCAGGCAGGGAGTAACACTGAAGCTTTCTTT.